These T cell receptor beta chains were read from a single sample in a study of shared clonotypes between healthy human individuals. Clones were sequenced by immunoSEQ multiplex PCR, and TCRdb holds only the in-frame ones, with some missing. The data contain 1,400,000 or so clones, 98% of them singletons. The sequenced sample was naive CD4+ T cells sorted from blood. The receptors here all came from a man younger than 45 in good health. Both conserved end residues are part of each CDR3. A D gene is named only where the DNA matches it firmly. Clone size is stated in some rows and not others, as once, few, many or a class when expanded.

j_call: TRBJ1-5; d_call: .; clone_size: .; v_call: TRBV11-2; cdr3_aa: CASSPGVGRNSLQPQHF; cdr3_nt: TGTGCCAGCAGCCCGGGGGTCGGGAGAAATAGTCTTCAGCCCCAGCATTTT
j_call: TRBJ2-3; d_call: .; clone_size: .; v_call: TRBV5-1; cdr3_aa: CASRAVRPGNSTDTQYF; cdr3_nt: TGCGCCAGCAGAGCAGTTCGTCCAGGGAATAGCACAGATACGCAGTATTTT
j_call: TRBJ2-1; d_call: .; clone_size: .; v_call: TRBV2; cdr3_aa: CASSVQPGGPPAQQFF; cdr3_nt: TGTGCCAGCAGTGTCCAGCCCGGGGGCCCCCCGGCCCAGCAGTTCTTC
j_call: TRBJ2-1; d_call: .; clone_size: once; v_call: TRBV5-1; cdr3_aa: CATGRDNEQFF; cdr3_nt: TGCGCCACCGGTCGGGACAATGAGCAGTTCTTC
j_call: TRBJ2-1; d_call: TRBD2; clone_size: .; v_call: TRBV11-3; cdr3_aa: CASSLVGAPGLAGINEQFF; cdr3_nt: TGTGCCAGCAGCTTAGTTGGCGCACCGGGACTAGCGGGCATTAATGAGCAGTTCTTC
j_call: TRBJ1-4; d_call: TRBD1; clone_size: .; v_call: TRBV27; cdr3_aa: CASSPQGVEKLFF; cdr3_nt: TGTGCCAGCAGTCCACAGGGGGTTGAAAAACTGTTTTTT
j_call: TRBJ2-3; d_call: .; clone_size: .; v_call: TRBV5-1; cdr3_aa: CASRSEDWGPDTQYF; cdr3_nt: TGCGCCAGCAGATCTGAGGACTGGGGCCCAGATACGCAGTATTTT
j_call: TRBJ2-1; d_call: TRBD2; clone_size: .; v_call: TRBV6-6; cdr3_aa: CASREREAEQFF; cdr3_nt: TGTGCCAGCAGAGAGCGGGAGGCTGAGCAGTTCTTC
j_call: TRBJ2-3; d_call: .; clone_size: .; v_call: TRBV19; cdr3_aa: CASSIGGAGTQYF; cdr3_nt: TGTGCCAGTAGTATAGGGGGGGCGGGTACGCAGTATTTT
j_call: TRBJ2-1; d_call: TRBD1; clone_size: .; v_call: TRBV7-8; cdr3_aa: CASSQRGYRGTEQFF; cdr3_nt: TGTGCCAGCAGCCAACGTGGGTACAGGGGTACAGAGCAGTTCTTC
j_call: TRBJ2-6; d_call: TRBD2; clone_size: .; v_call: TRBV9; cdr3_aa: CASSVSGSGANVLTF; cdr3_nt: TGTGCCAGCAGCGTTAGCGGGTCTGGGGCCAACGTCCTGACTTTC